The present TCR beta chain was sequenced within a study of control samples from healthy donors and cancer patients. Measured with immunoSEQ multiplex PCR; TCRdb has only the in-frame clones, and not every one. The data hold approximately 90,000 clones, with approximately 80% observed a single time. The length of the CDR3 is 13 residues. The ends lost 8 bases at V and 2 bases at J; junction bases unmatched: 0. Germline V gene lookup returns CDR1 SEHNR and CDR2 FQNEAQ (reference sequence). The chain has TRBV7-9 and TRBJ2-5; TRBD2 agrees at 12 bases. This receptor was identified in a man aged 25-45 years in good health. The sample comprised blood. The CDR3 protein is CASGLAGQETQYF. CDR3 bases: TGTGCCAGCGGACTAGCGGGACAAGAGACCCAGTACTTC. The complete variable domain, with remaining parts taken from reference TRBV7-9 and TRBJ2-5, reads DTGVSQNPRHKITKRGQNVTFRCDPISEHNRLYWYRQTLGQGPEFLTYFQNEAQLEKSRLLSDRFSAERPKGSFSTLEIQRTEQGDSAMYLCASGLAGQETQYFGPGTRLLVL.